This T cell receptor beta chain was retrieved from a study of T cell responses to AZD1222 COVID-19 vaccine. General study results and limits: Repertoire sampling occurred only after the peak T cell response. A mostly white British donor set with more females was recruited, and clonal diversity was possibly underestimated. An increase in Spike-specific TCR breadth and depth was observed after two AZD1222 doses.

The CDR3 sequence is 15 residues long. CDR1 and CDR2 from the germline V gene are LNHDA and SQIVND (reference sequence). Losses at the gene ends were 4 bases for V and 8 bases for J; bases not matched to a gene: 9. The protocol was immunoSEQ multiplex PCR, while the TCRdb copy is restricted to in-frame clones and leaves out a portion. The data hold 120,000 or so clones, with around 92% observed a single time. About this clone: Its antigen is unidentified.

Some second doses came at about 4 weeks and others at about 12 weeks; these were pooled. The sequence was obtained from an adult who received the AZD1222 COVID-19 vaccine. The chain couples TRBV19 to TRBJ1-2, with TRBD1 matching over 11 bases. The sample in question was peripheral blood, obtained 28 days after the second AZD1222 dose. CDR3 protein: CASSTPGTGGRGYTF. The CDR3 DNA follows: TGTGCCAGTAGTACGCCCGGGACAGGGGGGAGAGGCTACACCTTC.